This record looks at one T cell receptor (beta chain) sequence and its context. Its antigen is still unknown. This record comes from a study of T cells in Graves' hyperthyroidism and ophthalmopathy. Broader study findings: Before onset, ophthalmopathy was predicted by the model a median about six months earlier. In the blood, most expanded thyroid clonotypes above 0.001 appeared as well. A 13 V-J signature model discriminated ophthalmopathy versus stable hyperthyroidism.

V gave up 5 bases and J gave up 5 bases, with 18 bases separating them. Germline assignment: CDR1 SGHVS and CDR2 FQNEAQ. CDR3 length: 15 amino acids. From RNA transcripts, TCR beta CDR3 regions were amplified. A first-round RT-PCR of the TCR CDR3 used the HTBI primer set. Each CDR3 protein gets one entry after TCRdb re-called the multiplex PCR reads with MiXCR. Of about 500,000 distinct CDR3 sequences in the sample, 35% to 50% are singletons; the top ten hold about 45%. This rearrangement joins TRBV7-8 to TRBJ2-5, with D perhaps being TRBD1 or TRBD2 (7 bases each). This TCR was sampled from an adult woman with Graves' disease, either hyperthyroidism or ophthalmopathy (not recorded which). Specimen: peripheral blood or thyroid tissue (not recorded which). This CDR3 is CASSIGQAGVETQYF. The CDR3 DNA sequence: TGTGCCAGCAGCATCGGACAGGCGGGAGTGGAGACCCAGTACTTC.